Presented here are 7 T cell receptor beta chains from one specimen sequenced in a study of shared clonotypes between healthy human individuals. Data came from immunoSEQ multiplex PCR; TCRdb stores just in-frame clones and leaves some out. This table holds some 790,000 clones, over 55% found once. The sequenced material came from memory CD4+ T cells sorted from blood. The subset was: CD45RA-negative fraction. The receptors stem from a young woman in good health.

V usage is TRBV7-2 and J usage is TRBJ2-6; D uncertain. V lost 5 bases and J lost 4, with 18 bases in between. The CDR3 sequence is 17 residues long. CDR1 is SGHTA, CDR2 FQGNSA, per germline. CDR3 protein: CASSRRPLDTGANVLTF. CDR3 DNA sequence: TGTGCCAGCAGCAGACGCCCCCTGGATACCGGGGCCAACGTCCTGACTTTC.

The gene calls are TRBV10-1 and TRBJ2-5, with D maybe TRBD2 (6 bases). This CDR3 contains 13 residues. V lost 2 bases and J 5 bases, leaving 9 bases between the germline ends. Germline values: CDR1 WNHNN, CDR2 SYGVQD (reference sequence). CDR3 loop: CASSEGGGETQYF. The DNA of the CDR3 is TGCGCCAGCAGTGAGGGGGGAGGTGAGACCCAGTACTTC.

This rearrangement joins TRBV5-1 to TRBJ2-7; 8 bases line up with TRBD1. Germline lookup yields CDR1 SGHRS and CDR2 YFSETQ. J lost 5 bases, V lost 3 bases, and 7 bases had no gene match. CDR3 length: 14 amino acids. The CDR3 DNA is TGCGCCAGCAGCTCCTACAGGGGGGTCCACGAGCAGTACTTC. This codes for CASSSYRGVHEQYF. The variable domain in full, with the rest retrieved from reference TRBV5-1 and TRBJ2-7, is KAGVTQTPRYLIKTRGQQVTLSCSPISGHRSVSWYQQTPGQGLQFLFEYFSETQRNKGNFPGRFSGRQFSNSRSEMNVSTLELGDSALYLCASSSYRGVHEQYFGPGTRLTVT.

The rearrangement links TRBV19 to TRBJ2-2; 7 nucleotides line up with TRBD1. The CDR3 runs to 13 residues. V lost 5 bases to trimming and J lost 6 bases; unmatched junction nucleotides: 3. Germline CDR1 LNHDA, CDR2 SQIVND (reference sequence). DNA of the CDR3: TGTGCCAGTAGTTCGACAGGGTCCGGGGAGCTGTTTTTT. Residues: CASSSTGSGELFF.

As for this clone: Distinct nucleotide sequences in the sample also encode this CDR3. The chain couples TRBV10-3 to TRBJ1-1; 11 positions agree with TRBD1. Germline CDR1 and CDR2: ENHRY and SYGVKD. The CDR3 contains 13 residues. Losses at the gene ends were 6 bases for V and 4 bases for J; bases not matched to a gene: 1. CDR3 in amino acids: CAIRGTGGTEAFF. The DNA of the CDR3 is TGTGCCATCAGGGGGACAGGGGGCACTGAAGCTTTCTTT.

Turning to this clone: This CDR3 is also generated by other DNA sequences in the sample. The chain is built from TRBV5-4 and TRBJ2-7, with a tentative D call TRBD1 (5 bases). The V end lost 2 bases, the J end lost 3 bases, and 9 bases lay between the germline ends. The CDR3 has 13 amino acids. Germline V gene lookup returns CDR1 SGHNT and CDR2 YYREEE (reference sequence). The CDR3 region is CASSFQGYYEQYF. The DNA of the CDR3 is TGTGCCAGCAGCTTCCAGGGCTACTACGAGCAGTACTTC.

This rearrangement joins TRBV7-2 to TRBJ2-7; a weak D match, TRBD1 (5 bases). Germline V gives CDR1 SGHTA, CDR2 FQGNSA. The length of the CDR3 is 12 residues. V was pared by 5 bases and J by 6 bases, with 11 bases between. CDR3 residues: CASSLDSTEQYF. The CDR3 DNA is TGTGCCAGCAGCCTAGACAGTACCGAGCAGTACTTC.